The source of this TCR beta chain is a study of human T cells and chemical hapten exposure. The overall study: It was small differences in pooled library volume that mainly caused per-sample TCR yields to vary.

The length of the CDR3 is 17 residues. CDR1 is MNHEY, CDR2 SVGEGT, per germline. The V and J ends lost 5 bases and 2 bases respectively, with 20 bases between them. Sample time point: patch test 1, 2 weeks after DPC sensitization. This sample's treatment: therapeutic diphenylcyclopropenone sensitization with weekly scalp DPC. TCRdb ran MiXCR on the RACE reads and lists one entry per CDR3 protein. This table holds around 69,000 distinct CDR3 sequences, 9.8% found once. The chain employs TRBV6-2 or TRBV6-3 and TRBJ2-3, with D possibly TRBD1 on 6 matching bases. This clonotype was obtained from a woman aged 40 to 50 with alopecia areata. Some clones in this sample may be carry-over from other donors' samples. The source was whole blood, collected in connection with sensitization to the hapten diphenylcyclopropenone (DPC). The CDR3 nucleotides read TGTGCCAGCAGTCCTTACTCCTGGACAGTCGCCACAGATACGCAGTATTTT. Residues: CASSPYSWTVATDTQYF.